The rows below give T cell receptor beta chains drawn from one sample of a study of blood T cell repertoires in COVID-19. TCRdb's copy holds only in-frame clones and misses some; the assay was immunoSEQ multiplex PCR. The table records over 30,000 clones, roughly 80% of them present only once. Material for sequencing was peripheral blood. These receptors all come from a man aged 80 or over with active or convalescent COVID-19. Each CDR3 is given with its conserved first and last residue. Each record gives: D gene, J gene, clone size, V gene, CDR3 protein, CDR3 DNA. D genes are given only for firm matches. Expanded clones are given a class, and other clones once, few, many or no size at all.

>-|TRBJ1-5|-|TRBV4-3
CASSQEYNQPQHF
TGCGCCAGCAGCCAAGAGTACAATCAGCCCCAGCATTTT
>TRBD1|TRBJ1-2|-|TRBV7-2
CASSGQGSIYGYTF
TGTGCCAGCAGCGGACAGGGTAGTATCTATGGCTACACCTTC
>TRBD1|TRBJ1-2|-|TRBV28
CASSLAGQGANYGYTF
TGTGCCAGCAGTTTAGCGGGACAGGGGGCTAACTATGGCTACACCTTC
>-|TRBJ2-1|once|TRBV7-2
CASSSPSLGSNEQFF
TGTGCCAGCAGTTCTCCTAGTTTAGGATCTAATGAGCAGTTCTTC
>-|TRBJ1-3|-|TRBV6-5
CASSYFTPASGNTIYF
TGTGCCAGCAGTTACTTTACTCCTGCCTCTGGAAACACCATATATTTT
>-|TRBJ1-6|-|TRBV7-9
CASSLEGNSPLHF
TGTGCCAGCAGCTTAGAGGGGAATTCACCCCTCCACTTT
>-|TRBJ2-5|-|TRBV29-1
CSGLRAETQYF
TGCAGCGGCCTGAGGGCGGAGACCCAGTACTTC
>TRBD2|TRBJ2-2|-|TRBV14
CASSQGPPSGRGTGELFF
TGTGCCAGCAGCCAAGGACCCCCTAGCGGGAGGGGTACCGGGGAGCTGTTTTTT
>TRBD2|TRBJ2-7|many|TRBV27
CASRWTSGTYEQYF
TGTGCCAGCAGATGGACTAGCGGGACCTACGAGCAGTACTTC
>TRBD1|TRBJ2-2|few|TRBV14
CASSQERVSDRVSGELFF
TGTGCCAGCAGCCAAGAAAGAGTTTCGGACAGGGTATCCGGGGAGCTGTTTTTT
>-|TRBJ1-5|-|TRBV5-6
CASSLGVGEYSNQPQHF
TGTGCCAGCAGCTTGGGAGTAGGGGAATATAGCAATCAGCCCCAGCATTTT
>-|TRBJ2-2|-|TRBV6-4
CASRNIAESGELFF
TGTGCCAGCAGAAATATAGCGGAAAGCGGGGAGCTGTTTTTT
>TRBD1|TRBJ2-4|once|TRBV29-1
CSVAYGTGSKNIQYF
TGCAGCGTTGCGTACGGGACAGGGAGCAAAAACATTCAGTACTTC
>TRBD1|TRBJ2-3|-|TRBV6-2/TRBV6-3
CASSNRDRGSDTQYF
TGTGCCAGCAGTAACCGGGACAGGGGGTCAGATACGCAGTATTTT
>-|TRBJ1-6|-|TRBV28
CASSSGQYFNSPLHF
TGTGCCAGCAGTTCAGGACAGTACTTCAATTCACCCCTCCACTTT
>-|TRBJ1-1|-|TRBV5-1
CASSLRWNTEAFF
TGCGCCAGCAGCTTGCGTTGGAACACTGAAGCTTTCTTT
>-|TRBJ1-4|few|TRBV5-1
CASSQLGGNEKLFF
TGCGCCAGCAGCCAGCTGGGAGGGAATGAAAAACTGTTTTTT
>TRBD1|TRBJ1-1|-|TRBV4-2
CASRQGTGRSTEAFF
TGTGCCAGCAGACAGGGGACAGGGCGGAGCACTGAAGCTTTCTTT
>TRBD2|TRBJ2-3|-|TRBV7-9
CASSREVDTQYF
TGTGCCAGCAGCCGGGAGGTTGATACGCAGTATTTT
>TRBD1|TRBJ1-1|once|TRBV7-3
CASSSQGDTEAFF
TGTGCCAGCAGCTCCCAGGGGGACACTGAAGCTTTCTTT
>TRBD1|TRBJ2-4|few|TRBV5-1
CASSSPDRAGSIQYF
TGCGCCAGCAGCTCCCCGGACAGGGCGGGTAGCATTCAGTACTTC
>-|TRBJ2-7|-|TRBV3-1/TRBV3-2
CASSQVGGSENEQYF
TGTGCCAGCAGCCAAGTAGGGGGTAGCGAGAACGAGCAGTACTTC
>-|TRBJ2-3|-|TRBV12-3/TRBV12-4
CASSLPGVDTQYF
TGTGCCAGCAGTTTACCGGGAGTGGATACGCAGTATTTT
>-|TRBJ2-1|-|TRBV9
CASNPSVSSGDEQFF
TGTGCCAGCAACCCTAGCGTTTCGTCGGGGGATGAGCAGTTCTTC
>TRBD2|TRBJ2-2|few|TRBV19
CADSSGSLAPGELFF
TGTGCCGATAGTAGCGGGAGCCTCGCCCCCGGGGAGCTGTTTTTT
>TRBD2|TRBJ2-2|-|TRBV27
CASKREVVTGELFF
TGTGCCAGCAAGCGGGAGGTTGTCACCGGGGAGCTGTTTTTT
>-|TRBJ2-2|few|TRBV2
CASSPYAGSTGELFF
TGTGCCAGCAGTCCATACGCAGGGTCTACCGGGGAGCTGTTTTTT
>TRBD2|TRBJ2-7|-|TRBV5-1
CASSIAGEFYEQYF
TGCGCCAGCAGCATAGCGGGGGAATTTTACGAGCAGTACTTC
>TRBD2|TRBJ2-2|-|TRBV19
CATKTGVAGVGTGELFF
TGTGCCACTAAAACAGGAGTAGCGGGAGTGGGGACCGGGGAGCTGTTTTTT
>-|TRBJ1-6|-|TRBV9
CASSPGPDGGYNSPLHF
TGTGCCAGCAGCCCAGGGCCGGACGGTGGGTATAATTCACCCCTCCACTTT
>TRBD1|TRBJ2-3|-|TRBV7-9
CASSLGTGRGGGQYF
TGTGCCAGCAGCTTGGGGACAGGCCGAGGGGGTGGGCAGTATTTT
>-|TRBJ2-1|-|TRBV28
CASTRTVYNEQFF
TGTGCCAGCACCAGGACAGTCTACAATGAGCAGTTCTTC
>-|TRBJ2-6|-|TRBV6-6
CASSYWGAGANVLTF
TGTGCCAGCAGTTACTGGGGGGCTGGGGCCAACGTCCTGACTTTC
>TRBD2|TRBJ2-7|-|TRBV3-1/TRBV3-2
CASKVAGGSYEQYF
TGTGCCAGCAAGGTAGCGGGCGGCTCCTACGAGCAGTACTTC
>TRBD2|TRBJ2-5|-|TRBV9
CASSGRGVAGVGETQYF
TGTGCCAGCAGCGGTCGCGGGGTAGCGGGAGTCGGTGAGACCCAGTACTTC
>TRBD1|TRBJ1-2|few|TRBV28
CASSGDREEGYTF
TGTGCCAGCAGCGGTGACAGGGAAGAAGGCTACACCTTC
>TRBD1|TRBJ2-7|once|TRBV10-1
CASSSGQGNYEQYF
TGCGCCAGCAGCTCCGGACAGGGGAATTACGAGCAGTACTTC
>-|TRBJ2-7|once|TRBV5-1
CASSLGSVSSYEQYF
TGCGCCAGCAGCTTGGGATCCGTGAGCTCCTACGAGCAGTACTTC
>-|TRBJ2-1|-|TRBV12-3/TRBV12-4
CASSQLYNEQFF
TGTGCCAGCAGTCAACTTTACAATGAGCAGTTCTTC
>-|TRBJ1-1|-|TRBV11-1
CASSRLGGSEAFF
TGTGCCAGCAGCCGACTAGGTGGGTCTGAAGCTTTCTTT
>-|TRBJ2-5|-|TRBV24-1
CATSDSGPGETQYF
TGTGCCACCAGTGATTCAGGCCCGGGGGAGACCCAGTACTTC
>-|TRBJ1-5|-|TRBV27
CASSSRGQPQHF
TGTGCCAGCAGTTCCCGGGGACAGCCCCAGCATTTT
>TRBD2|TRBJ2-2|-|TRBV19
CASSIVEWKREGPRDGELFF
TGTGCCAGTAGTATAGTGGAGTGGAAGCGGGAGGGCCCTCGGGACGGGGAGCTGTTTTTT
>-|TRBJ2-5|-|TRBV7-9
CASSLVAGLQETQYF
TGTGCCAGCAGCTTAGTTGCAGGACTCCAAGAGACCCAGTACTTC
>-|TRBJ1-5|-|TRBV5-8
CASSTGLNQPQHF
TGTGCCAGCAGTACAGGGCTTAATCAGCCCCAGCATTTT
>TRBD2|TRBJ2-7|once|TRBV19
CASSIMGTSGSSPYEQYF
TGTGCCAGTAGTATTATGGGGACTAGCGGGAGTTCCCCCTACGAGCAGTACTTC